The 20 T cell receptor beta chains presented below share a single source sample, sequenced in a study of cytomegalovirus exposure and HLA in healthy donors (dated by TCRdb to the late 2010s). Libraries were built with the immunoSEQ multiplex PCR assay. For the multiplex PCR, a mixture combining 60 forward primers for TCR Vbeta segments and 13 reverse primers for TCR Jbeta segments was used. TCRdb's version of the immuneACCESS table is confined to in-frame rearrangements and falls short of the full clone set. An unresolved V gene accounts for under half of the shortfall where checked; the remainder is of unknown origin. Present in this sample are over 200,000 clones, about 83% of which were seen just once. 1% to 1.5% of the sample belongs to the ten largest clones. Sequences were obtained from PBMCs. The receptor set was obtained from a human donor in good health.

The CDR3 sequence is CASSSPSIAGPTEAFF. CDR3 in DNA: TGTGCCAGCAGTTCCCCCTCGATAGCAGGGCCTACTGAAGCTTTCTTT. The chain joins TRBV27 to TRBJ1-1, with D possibly TRBD1 on 5 matching bases. The germline V gene has CDR1 MNHEY and CDR2 SMNVEV (reference sequence). Trimming took 4 bases from V and 5 from J, leaving 20 bases between them. This CDR3 has 16 amino acids.

The chain joins TRBV9 to TRBJ2-3, with D possibly TRBD2 on 5 matching bases. Between the trimmed V and J ends, which lost 0 bases and 1 base, there was a span of 15 bases. CDR1 SGDLS and CDR2 YYNGEE come from the germline V gene. The CDR3 is 17 residues long. CDR3 DNA sequence: TGTGCCAGCAGCGTAGGCGCGGGCCTTACGGGCACAGATACGCAGTATTTT. Translated: CASSVGAGLTGTDTQYF.

Only a few counts were recorded for this clone. This sequence joins TRBV5-5 and TRBJ2-7, with a possible D match to TRBD1 (5 bases). The CDR3 consists of 13 residues. Per germline, CDR1 SGHKS and CDR2 YYEKEE (reference sequence). Trimming cost V 0 bases and J 10 bases, with 14 bases left between them. The CDR3 loop is CASSLDPTWTQYF. The DNA for the CDR3 is TGTGCCAGCAGCTTGGATCCGACGTGGACACAGTACTTC.

V gene TRBV5-1 combines with J gene TRBJ2-7, with 12 bases matching TRBD2. CDR1 and CDR2 from the germline V gene are SGHRS and YFSETQ. Trimming removed 4 bases from V and 3 bases from J; junction bases left unmatched: 5. The CDR3 has 15 amino acids. For the CDR3, the DNA is TGCGCCAGCAGCAACGGACTAGCGGGATACTACGAGCAGTACTTC. It translates to CASSNGLAGYYEQYF.

V and J are TRBV13 and TRBJ2-7, with 7 bases matching TRBD1. Unmatched junction bases numbered 3, after V lost 0 bases and J lost 4 bases. The CDR3 loop spans 14 amino acids. Germline CDR1 and CDR2: PRHDT and FYEKMQ (reference sequence). CDR3 bases: TGTGCCAGCAGCTTAGGGACAGGGCGGTACGAGCAGTACTTC. Protein product: CASSLGTGRYEQYF.

This chain links TRBV19 with TRBJ2-6, with D unclear. Deletions cut 10 bases from V and 4 bases from J, with 11 bases between. Germline V lookup: CDR1 LNHDA, CDR2 SQIVND (reference sequence). This CDR3 has 13 residues. CDR3 loop: CATFWPGANVLTF. The CDR3 DNA reads TGTGCCACCTTCTGGCCCGGGGCCAACGTCCTGACTTTC.

The V and J genes are TRBV7-9 and TRBJ2-1, with D perhaps TRBD2 (6 bases). In germline, CDR1 is SEHNR, CDR2 FQNEAQ (reference sequence). The CDR3 sequence is 16 residues long. V was shortened by 2 bases and J by 4 bases, with 15 bases between the two germline ends. This chain's CDR3 is CASSLRRRVGYNEQFF. The CDR3 DNA reads as TGTGCCAGCAGCTTACGGCGGAGGGTTGGTTACAATGAGCAGTTCTTC.

This sequence joins TRBV20-1 and TRBJ1-2; D not resolved. The CDR3 extends over 9 amino acids. In germline, CDR1 is DFQATT, CDR2 SNEGSKA (reference sequence). With 0 bases removed from V and 12 bases from J, the gap between germline ends came to 5 bases. This CDR3 reads CSARDIHTF. CDR3 nucleotides: TGCAGTGCTAGAGATATTCACACCTTC.

This clone appeared a single time. The V call is TRBV15, the J call TRBJ2-5, with a weak D call TRBD1 (6 bases). Looked up from germline, CDR1 is LNHNV and CDR2 is YYDKDF (reference sequence). The V gene lost 2 bases and the J gene lost 1 base, with 8 bases spanning the gap. The CDR3 has 14 amino acids. The CDR3 sequence is CATSRPDSQETQYF. The DNA of the CDR3 is TGTGCCACCAGCAGACCGGACAGCCAAGAGACCCAGTACTTC.

V usage is TRBV10-3 and J usage is TRBJ1-2; D is ambiguous. Germline V lookup: CDR1 ENHRY, CDR2 SYGVKD. CDR3 length: 14 residues. Trimming shortened V by 5 bases and J by 1 base, and 11 bases separated the two germline ends. In DNA form, the CDR3 reads TGTGCCATCAGTCGGAATGGAGGTAACTATGGCTACACCTTC. Amino acids: CAISRNGGNYGYTF.

V and J are TRBV27 and TRBJ2-1, with 13 bases lining up with TRBD2. The V gene end was trimmed by 5 bases and the J gene end by 4 bases; junction bases not matched to a gene: 11. The germline V gene encodes CDR1 MNHEY and CDR2 SMNVEV (reference sequence). The CDR3 contains 18 residues. The CDR3 loop reads CASSQLAGGPRGYNEQFF. The CDR3 nucleotides read TGTGCCAGCAGTCAACTAGCGGGAGGGCCCCGGGGGTACAATGAGCAGTTCTTC.

In nucleotides, the CDR3 is TGTGCCAGCCATGACAATGAGCAGTTCTTC. Its translation: CASHDNEQFF. J is TRBJ2-1 and V is TRBV7-9; no clear D gene. V dropped 8 bases and J dropped 5 bases, with 4 bases sitting between them. Germline V lookup: CDR1 SEHNR, CDR2 FQNEAQ (reference sequence). The CDR3 totals 10 residues.

This chain joins TRBV15 and TRBJ2-1, with D possibly matching TRBD2 (7 bases). V was shortened by 4 bases and J by 10 bases, with 14 bases between the two germline ends. The CDR3 covers 13 residues. Germline V gives CDR1 LNHNV, CDR2 YYDKDF (reference sequence). CDR3 sequence reads: CATSTIGGDEQFF. In DNA, the CDR3 is TGTGCCACCAGCACTATAGGGGGGGACGAGCAGTTCTTC. Combining the CDR3 with reference TRBV15 and TRBJ2-1 gives the whole variable domain DAMVIQNPRYQVTQFGKPVTLSCSQTLNHNVMYWYQQKSSQAPKLLFHYYDKDFNNEADTPDNFQSRRPNTSFCFLDIRSPGLGDTAMYLCATSTIGGDEQFFGPGTRLTVL.

The CDR3 DNA is TGTGCCAGCAGTTTACAGACGAACACTGAAGCTTTCTTT. This translates into CASSLQTNTEAFF. The chain recombines TRBV6-4 with TRBJ1-1; D unclear. Germline CDR1 and CDR2: MRHNA and SNTAGT. V lost 5 bases, J lost 1 base, and 8 bases lay in between. CDR3 length: 13 residues.

The chain employs TRBV30 and TRBJ2-5; tentative D call: TRBD1 (6 bases). The CDR3 consists of 13 residues. Between the trimmed V and J ends, which lost 8 bases and 4 bases, there was a span of 17 bases. Per the germline V gene, CDR1 is GTSNPN and CDR2 is SVGIG (reference sequence). For the CDR3, the DNA is TGTGCCGAGTCCGAGGGGGTGGCAGAGACCCAGTACTTC. Protein: CAESEGVAETQYF.

The CDR3: CASGGLRADTQYF. The CDR3 bases are TGTGCCAGCGGGGGACTAAGGGCAGATACGCAGTATTTT. The rearrangement joins TRBV7-9 to TRBJ2-3, with 7 bases aligning to TRBD2. V lost 8 bases, J lost 4 bases, and 6 bases stayed unmatched. The CDR3 length is 13 residues. Germline CDR1 SEHNR, CDR2 FQNEAQ (reference sequence).

The V gene is TRBV5-4, the J gene TRBJ2-5; TRBD1 matches 7 bases. The CDR3 is 17 amino acids. Unmatched junction bases numbered 16, after V lost 5 bases and J lost 3 bases. Germline CDR1 is SGHNT and CDR2 is YYREEE (reference sequence). This chain's CDR3 is CASRPRDREDRKETQYF. For the CDR3, the DNA is TGTGCCAGCAGACCCCGGGACAGAGAAGACAGAAAAGAGACCCAGTACTTC.

V and J are TRBV7-9 and TRBJ2-7; tentative D call: TRBD1 (6 bases). Germline V CDR1 and CDR2: SEHNR, FQNEAQ (reference sequence). This CDR3 comprises 12 residues. V was cut by 10 bases and J by 0 bases, with 10 bases left in between. CDR3 sequence: CATRQDSYEQYF. Written as DNA, the CDR3 is TGTGCCACCCGACAGGACTCCTACGAGCAGTACTTC.

V usage is TRBV9 and J usage is TRBJ1-2, with D hard to call. This CDR3 contains 17 residues. Germline CDR1 reads SGDLS; CDR2 reads YYNGEE. The ends were cut back, 3 bases at V and 8 bases at J, with 26 bases in the middle. CDR3 in amino acids: CASSEEDLVGASGGYTF. The CDR3 DNA follows: TGTGCCAGCAGCGAAGAAGATCTGGTAGGAGCGTCCGGGGGCTACACCTTC.

The genes are TRBV14 and TRBJ2-1; maybe TRBD2 (6 bases). CDR1 and CDR2 from the germline V gene are SGHDN and FVKESK. This CDR3 has 17 amino acids. V was cut by 0 bases and J by 5 bases, with 17 bases left in between. The CDR3 here is CASSQDLGAGRNNEQFF. CDR3 in DNA: TGTGCCAGCAGCCAAGATCTAGGGGCAGGGAGGAACAATGAGCAGTTCTTC.